The 9 T cell receptor beta chains below come from one sample, sequenced in a study of blood T cell repertoires in COVID-19. Profiled with immunoSEQ multiplex PCR; TCRdb holds only in-frame clones, not every one. Here the sample spans over 150,000 clones, roughly 87% being singletons. The sequencing input was PBMCs or T cells enriched from blood (not recorded which). These receptor sequences come from a woman aged 25 to 39 who had recovered from COVID-19.

J is TRBJ2-7 and V is TRBV11-1; 8 bases match TRBD2. Germline V gene data show CDR1 as SGHAT and CDR2 as FQDESV (reference sequence). The V and J ends lost 2 bases and 5 bases, in that order; junction bases with no gene match: 5. The CDR3 loop spans 14 amino acids. The CDR3 sequence: CASSLPSGRDEQYF. The CDR3 region has the DNA TGTGCCAGCAGCTTACCTAGCGGGCGGGACGAGCAGTACTTC.

This clone was counted only a few times. The chain uses TRBV30 and TRBJ1-6; TRBD1 aligns across 7 bases. The CDR3 runs to 15 residues. The V segment lost 4 bases and the J segment 2 bases; nucleotides outside the gene matches: 5. Germline V CDR1 and CDR2: GTSNPN, SVGIG (reference sequence). CDR3 in DNA: TGTGCCTGGACCCGACAGGGCACCTATAATTCACCCCTCCACTTT. Its translation is CAWTRQGTYNSPLHF.

The chain is built from TRBV7-2 and TRBJ1-4, with D possibly TRBD1 on 5 matching bases. V was shortened by 4 bases and J by 7 bases, with 16 bases between the two germline ends. The CDR3 extends over 15 amino acids. Germline CDR1 reads SGHTA; CDR2 reads FQGNSA. CDR3 in DNA: TGTGCCAGCAGCTCCCAATCGGGGGTAGGTGAAAAACTGTTTTTT. Translated, it gives CASSSQSGVGEKLFF.

The CDR3 coding sequence is TGCGCCAGCAGCCAAGACGCGGGGGGGCCGGAGACCCAGTACTTC. Protein sequence: CASSQDAGGPETQYF. The J gene is TRBJ2-5, the V gene TRBV4-3; TRBD2 matches 9 bases. Looked up from germline, CDR1 is LGHNA and CDR2 is YSLEER. The CDR3 totals 15 residues. V was pared by 0 bases and J by 5 bases, with 4 bases of the junction left unmatched.

V usage is TRBV5-1 and J usage is TRBJ1-1, with no clear D. Deletions cut 0 bases from V and 3 bases from J, with 9 bases between. This CDR3 region has 14 residues. Germline loops: CDR1 SGHRS, CDR2 YFSETQ. In DNA, the CDR3 is TGCGCCAGCAGCTTGGGAGGCTGGGACACTGAAGCTTTCTTT. It encodes CASSLGGWDTEAFF.

The chain couples TRBV12-3 or TRBV12-4 to TRBJ1-2; TRBD1 aligns across 8 bases. The trim removed 5 bases at V and 5 bases at J, leaving 4 bases unmatched. CDR3 length equals 13 residues. CDR3 amino acids: CASSRRTGYGYTF. The DNA for the CDR3 is TGTGCCAGCAGTCGGAGGACAGGGTATGGCTACACCTTC.

The CDR3 sequence: CASSQGWGTDTQYF. CDR3 nucleotide sequence: TGCGCCAGCAGCCAGGGATGGGGCACAGATACGCAGTATTTT. The V gene is TRBV5-1, the J gene TRBJ2-3; possible D gene TRBD1, 5 bases. This CDR3 has 14 residues. The germline V and J ends were trimmed by 4 bases and 1 base, with 10 bases remaining between them. Germline CDR1 and CDR2: SGHRS and YFSETQ.

CDR3 in DNA: TGCAGTGCGGGCCAGAAAGATACGCAGTATTTT. This gives the protein CSAGQKDTQYF. The chain is built from TRBV20-1 and TRBJ2-3; no reliable D call. Germline assignment: CDR1 DFQATT and CDR2 SNEGSKA (reference sequence). V lost 6 bases to trimming and J lost 5 bases, with 9 bases between them. This CDR3 comprises 11 residues.

This chain links TRBV6-5 with TRBJ2-7; D is uncertain. The CDR3 extends over 13 amino acids. Trimming took 0 bases from V and 5 from J, leaving 8 bases between them. The germline V gene encodes CDR1 MNHEY and CDR2 SVGAGI. CDR3 loop: CASSYSNGDEQYF. The CDR3 DNA reads TGTGCCAGCAGTTACTCGAACGGAGACGAGCAGTACTTC.